The 5 T cell receptor beta chains given below trace back to one sample, sequenced in a study of T cells after yellow fever vaccination. TCRdb re-called the 5' RACE reads with MiXCR, one entry per CDR3 protein. The sample shows a few hundred thousand distinct CDR3 sequences, around 3.9% of them seen only once. The specimen was PBMCs, collected on the day of the yellow fever booster vaccination. The receptors come from a man aged 18 to 30 who received the YFV17D yellow fever vaccine.

This clonotype was seen ten or more times. The chain is built from TRBV20-1 and TRBJ2-7, with a possible D match to TRBD2 (5 bases). The CDR3 extends over 12 amino acids. V was cut by 5 bases and J by 0 bases, with 8 bases left in between. Germline V gene lookup returns CDR1 DFQATT and CDR2 SNEGSKA (reference sequence). The CDR3 nucleotides are TGCAGTGCTCAAGGACTCTCCTACGAGCAGTACTTC. It is translated as CSAQGLSYEQYF.

This clonotype was found many times. V is TRBV7-9 and J is TRBJ1-5, with TRBD1 as a possible D gene (5 bases). This CDR3 spans 17 amino acids. Per germline, CDR1 SEHNR and CDR2 FQNEAQ (reference sequence). V dropped 2 bases and J dropped 2 bases, with 16 bases sitting between them. CDR3 sequence (DNA): TGTGCCAGCAGCTTATACAATTATGGGGGGGGCAATCAGCCCCAGCATTTT. Amino acid sequence: CASSLYNYGGGNQPQHF.

In this sample, this clonotype turned up many times. This chain uses TRBV5-1 with TRBJ2-5; perhaps D is TRBD1 or TRBD2 (5 bases each). Germline assignment: CDR1 SGHRS and CDR2 YFSETQ. The CDR3 covers 15 residues. V lost 4 bases and J lost 4, with 17 bases in between. The CDR3, as DNA: TGCGCCAGCAGCGCCACCTCCCCGGGACCAGAGACCCAGTACTTC. Translation: CASSATSPGPETQYF.

There are a few counts of this clonotype. The V and J genes are TRBV5-6 and TRBJ1-1; D is unclear. Germline lookup yields CDR1 SGHDT and CDR2 YYEEEE. The germline V and J ends were trimmed by 2 bases and 3 bases, with 14 bases remaining between them. This CDR3 spans 15 amino acids. The CDR3 region has the DNA TGTGCCAGCAGCTTCCTTGGGCGGTTGGACACTGAAGCTTTCTTT. This encodes CASSFLGRLDTEAFF.

This clonotype came up many times. V is TRBV5-1 and J is TRBJ1-1; maybe TRBD1 (5 bases). The V and J ends lost 0 bases and 5 bases respectively, with 11 bases between them. The germline V gene encodes CDR1 SGHRS and CDR2 YFSETQ. CDR3 length equals 14 residues. The CDR3 DNA is TGCGCCAGCAGCTTGGTTAGGGGTGATACTGAAGCTTTCTTT. As protein: CASSLVRGDTEAFF.